This T cell receptor beta chain was sequenced during a study of molecular identifiers for immune sequencing clone quantification. The germline V gene encodes CDR1 SGHAT and CDR2 FQNNGV. The CDR3 runs 16 residues. Trimming took 3 bases from V and 3 from J; bases not matched to a gene: 9. This clonotype was seen more than once but under ten times. TCRdb re-called the PCR reads with MiXCR, one entry per CDR3 protein. Among 490,000 or so distinct CDR3 sequences listed, roughly 25% were seen once. Each library that profiled naive CD8 cells came from about 20,000 to 1,000,000 sorted cells with 10%, 30% or 50% RNA.

The receptor comes from a human donor in good health. Some libraries in this study had Jurkat cell RNA spiked in. The source material was naive CD8+ T cells from blood, with Jurkat cell RNA spiked in. Subset of the sample: FACS-sorted CD8+CD4-CCR7+CD45RA+ naive T cells. The V call is TRBV11-2, the J call TRBJ1-1, with 8 bases lining up with TRBD1. CDR3 protein: CASSFYGQGRHTEAFF. DNA of the CDR3: TGTGCCAGCAGCTTCTACGGACAGGGAAGGCACACTGAAGCTTTCTTT.